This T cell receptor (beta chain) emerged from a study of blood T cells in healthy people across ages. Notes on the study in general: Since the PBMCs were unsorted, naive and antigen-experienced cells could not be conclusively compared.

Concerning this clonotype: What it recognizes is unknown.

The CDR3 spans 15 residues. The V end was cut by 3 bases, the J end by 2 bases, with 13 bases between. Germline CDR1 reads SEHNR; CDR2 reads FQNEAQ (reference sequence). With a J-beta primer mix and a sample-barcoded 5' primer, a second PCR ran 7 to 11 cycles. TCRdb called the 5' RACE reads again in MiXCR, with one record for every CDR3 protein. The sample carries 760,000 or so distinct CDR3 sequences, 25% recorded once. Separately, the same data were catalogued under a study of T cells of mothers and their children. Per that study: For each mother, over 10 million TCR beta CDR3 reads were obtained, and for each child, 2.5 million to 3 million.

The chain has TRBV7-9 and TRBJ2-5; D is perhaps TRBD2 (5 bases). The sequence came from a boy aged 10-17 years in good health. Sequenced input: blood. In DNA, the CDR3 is TGTGCCAGCAGCTTTAACTGGGGAGAACAAGAGACCCAGTACTTC. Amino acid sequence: CASSFNWGEQETQYF.